This T cell receptor (beta chain) stems from a study of cytomegalovirus exposure and HLA in healthy donors. Overall study findings and caveats: Among donors in an Asian-associated ancestry cluster, a later analysis reportedly found fewer N-insertions than the approximately 670-donor mean.

Germline V gene lookup returns CDR1 MGHDK and CDR2 SYGVNS. This CDR3 contains 14 residues. Note on this clone: Its antigen is as yet unknown. A junction boundary mismatches the germline segment, possibly from a read error.

In the PCR, 60 Vbeta and 13 Jbeta primers were used. Sequencing used immunoSEQ multiplex PCR; TCRdb keeps in-frame clones, though not all of them. The sample lists about 170,000 clones, around four fifths seen once, with about 2.9% in the top ten. The receptor comes from a female donor in good health and CMV-seronegative. The chain carries TRBV25-1 and TRBJ1-6; D is possibly TRBD1 (5 bases). The sequenced material came from PBMCs. CDR3 nucleotide sequence: TGTGCCTGCAGCAAGGGAGGGACTAATTCACCCCTCCACTTT. Encoded protein: CACSKGGTNSPLHF.